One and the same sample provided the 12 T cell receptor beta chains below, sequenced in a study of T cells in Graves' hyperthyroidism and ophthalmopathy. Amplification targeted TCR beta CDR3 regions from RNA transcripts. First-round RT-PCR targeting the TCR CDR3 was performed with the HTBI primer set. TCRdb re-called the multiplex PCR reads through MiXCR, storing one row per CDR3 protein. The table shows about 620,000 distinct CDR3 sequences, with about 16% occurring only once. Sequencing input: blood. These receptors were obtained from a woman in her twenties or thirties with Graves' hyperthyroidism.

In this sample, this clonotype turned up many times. The CDR3 DNA reads as TGTGCCAGCAGTCCCGGGACCGGGAGGGCACCCTACAATGAGCAGTTCTTC. This encodes CASSPGTGRAPYNEQFF. This chain joins TRBV28 and TRBJ2-1, with 8 nucleotides matching TRBD2. The V gene end was trimmed by 5 bases and the J gene end by 2 bases; junction bases not matched to a gene: 11. This CDR3 spans 17 amino acids. Germline V gene lookup returns CDR1 MDHEN and CDR2 SYDVKM.

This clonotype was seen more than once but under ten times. The CDR3 is CSVEAAGLTGELFF. In DNA form, the CDR3 reads TGCAGCGTTGAAGCGGCAGGGCTCACCGGGGAGCTGTTTTTT. The chain carries TRBV29-1 and TRBJ2-2; tentative D call: TRBD1 (5 bases). Trimming took 1 base from V and 4 from J, leaving 10 bases between them. Per the germline V gene, CDR1 is SQVTM and CDR2 is ANQGSEA. The CDR3 runs to 14 residues.

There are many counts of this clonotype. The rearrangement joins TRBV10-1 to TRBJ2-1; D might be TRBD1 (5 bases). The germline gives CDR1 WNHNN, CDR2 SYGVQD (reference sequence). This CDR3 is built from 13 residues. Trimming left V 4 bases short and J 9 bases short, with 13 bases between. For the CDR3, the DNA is TGCGCCAGCAGTGCAGACAGAAGGGGTGAGCAGTTCTTC. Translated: CASSADRRGEQFF.

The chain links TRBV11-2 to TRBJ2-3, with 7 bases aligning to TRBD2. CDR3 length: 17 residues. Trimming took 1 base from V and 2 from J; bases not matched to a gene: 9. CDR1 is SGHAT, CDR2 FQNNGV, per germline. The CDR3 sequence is CASSLAWGGWVTDTQYF. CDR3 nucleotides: TGTGCCAGCAGCTTAGCATGGGGGGGTTGGGTCACAGATACGCAGTATTTT.

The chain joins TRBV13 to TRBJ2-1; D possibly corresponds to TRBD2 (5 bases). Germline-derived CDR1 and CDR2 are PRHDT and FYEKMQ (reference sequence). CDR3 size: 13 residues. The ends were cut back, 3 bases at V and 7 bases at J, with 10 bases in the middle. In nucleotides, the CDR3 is TGTGCCAGCAGCTTCAGAACTAGAAATGAGCAGTTCTTC. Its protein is CASSFRTRNEQFF.

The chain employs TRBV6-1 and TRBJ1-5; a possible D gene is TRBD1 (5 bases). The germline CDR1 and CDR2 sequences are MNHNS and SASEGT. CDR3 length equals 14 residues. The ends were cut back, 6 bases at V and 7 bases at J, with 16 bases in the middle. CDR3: CASSQPGRGQPQHF. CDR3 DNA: TGTGCCAGCAGCCAACCAGGGAGAGGACAGCCCCAGCATTTT.

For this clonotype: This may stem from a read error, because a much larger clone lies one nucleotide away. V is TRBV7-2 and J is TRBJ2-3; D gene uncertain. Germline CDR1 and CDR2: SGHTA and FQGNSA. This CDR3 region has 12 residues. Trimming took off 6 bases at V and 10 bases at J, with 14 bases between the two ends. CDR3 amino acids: CASRDSSPSQYF. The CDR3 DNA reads TGTGCCAGCAGAGACTCATCGCCCTCGCAGTATTTT.

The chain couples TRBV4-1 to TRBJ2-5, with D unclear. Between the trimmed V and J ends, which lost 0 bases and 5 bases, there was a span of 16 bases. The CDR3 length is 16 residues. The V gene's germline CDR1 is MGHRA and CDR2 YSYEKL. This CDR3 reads CASSQDMSGVVETQYF. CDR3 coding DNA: TGCGCCAGCAGCCAAGATATGAGTGGGGTAGTGGAGACCCAGTACTTC.

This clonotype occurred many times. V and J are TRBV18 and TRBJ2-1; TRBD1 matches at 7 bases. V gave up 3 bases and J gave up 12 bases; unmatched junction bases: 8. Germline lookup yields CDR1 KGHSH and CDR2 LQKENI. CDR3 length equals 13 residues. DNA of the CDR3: TGTGCCAGCTCACCTACAGGGGTTTTTGTGCAGTTCTTC. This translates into CASSPTGVFVQFF.

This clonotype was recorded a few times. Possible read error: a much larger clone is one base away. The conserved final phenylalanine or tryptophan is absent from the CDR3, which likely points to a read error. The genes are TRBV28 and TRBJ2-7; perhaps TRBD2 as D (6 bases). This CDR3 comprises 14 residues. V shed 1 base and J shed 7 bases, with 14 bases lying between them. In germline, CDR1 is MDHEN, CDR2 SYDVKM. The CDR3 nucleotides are TGTGCCAGCAGTTTATCTCGCGGGGTTAGGGAGCAGTACCTC. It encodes CASSLSRGVREQYL.

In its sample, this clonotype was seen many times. CDR3 nucleotide sequence: TGTGCCAGCAGTACGGGACTAGCGGAAACCCGCGAGCAGTTCTTC. Translation gives CASSTGLAETREQFF. This sequence joins TRBV12-3 or TRBV12-4 and TRBJ2-1; 11 bases match TRBD2. J gave up 10 bases and V 5 bases, and 10 bases lay outside the gene matches. The CDR3 contains 15 residues.

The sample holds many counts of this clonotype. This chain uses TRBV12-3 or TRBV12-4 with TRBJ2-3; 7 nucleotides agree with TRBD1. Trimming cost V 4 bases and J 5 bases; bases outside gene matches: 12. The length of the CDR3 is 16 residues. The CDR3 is CASSYSHRGGGDTQYF. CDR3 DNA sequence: TGTGCCAGCAGTTATTCTCACAGGGGTGGAGGAGATACGCAGTATTTT.